Sequencing of this T cell receptor (beta chain) was carried out in a study of blood T cell repertoires in COVID-19. The overall study: Sites across the United States, Italy and Spain contributed samples from acute and convalescent COVID-19. The analysed material was cDNA or gDNA that came from T cells, B-cell-depleted T cells, or PBMCs.

Per the authors' pipeline: Cell counts per sample came from amplifying reference gene primers. Profiled with immunoSEQ multiplex PCR; TCRdb holds only in-frame clones, not every one. V and J calls plus clone size are reproduced from that table; the DNA served to infer D and trimming. The table records 150,000 to 200,000 clones, roughly 89% of them present only once. CDR3 length: 15 residues. The ends were cut back, 1 base at V and 0 bases at J, with 7 bases in the middle. The germline V gene encodes CDR1 LNHDA and CDR2 SQIVND (reference sequence). The TCR originated in a woman under 30 who had recovered from COVID-19. The chain uses TRBV19 and TRBJ1-3; tentatively, D is TRBD1 (5 bases). The sample consisted of peripheral blood. CDR3 loop: CASSIGGTSGNTIYF. As DNA, the CDR3 is TGTGCCAGTAGTATAGGGGGCACCTCTGGAAACACCATATATTTT.